Following are 21 T cell receptor beta chains from one sample sequenced in a study of cytomegalovirus exposure and HLA in healthy donors. PCR was performed using 60 Vbeta and 13 Jbeta primers. The data were produced by immunoSEQ multiplex PCR, yet TCRdb's version contains in-frame clones alone and is incomplete. The sample yields some 200,000 clones, roughly 80% seen once. The sample comprised PBMCs. The receptors come from a man between 35 and 55 years old in good health and CMV-seropositive.

Here the CDR3 reads CASRRLSPYEQYF. The CDR3 DNA sequence: TGTGCCAGCAGACGGTTGTCTCCCTACGAGCAGTACTTC. The rearrangement joins TRBV28 to TRBJ2-7; D not certain. CDR3 size: 13 residues. V gave up 6 bases and J gave up 2 bases, with 11 bases separating them. Germline CDR1 and CDR2: MDHEN and SYDVKM.

V is TRBV30 and J is TRBJ1-2; TRBD1 aligns across 12 bases. The CDR3 has 19 residues. The junction had 15 bases not matched to a gene; V was cut back by 0 bases and J by 4 bases. Germline CDR1 and CDR2: GTSNPN and SVGIG (reference sequence). CDR3: CAWSVRFRDRGRSAYGYTF. DNA for the CDR3: TGTGCCTGGAGTGTACGGTTCCGGGACAGGGGGCGGTCCGCCTATGGCTACACCTTC.

This clone occurred once. This rearrangement joins TRBV7-2 to TRBJ2-7; TRBD2 might be the D (5 bases). Trimming took 3 bases from V and 0 from J, leaving 9 bases between them. The CDR3 spans 14 residues. Germline assignment: CDR1 SGHTA and CDR2 FQGNSA. The chain's CDR3 is CASSLGGRSYEQYF. The CDR3 nucleotides are TGTGCCAGCAGCTTGGGCGGGCGCTCCTACGAGCAGTACTTC. The full variable domain, completed using reference TRBV7-2 and TRBJ2-7, is GAGVSQSPSNKVTEKGKDVELRCDPISGHTALYWYRQSLGQGLEFLIYFQGNSAPDKSGLPSDRFSAERTGGSVSTLTIQRTQQEDSAVYLCASSLGGRSYEQYFGPGTRLTVT.

This clone was counted between two and nine times. The J gene is TRBJ1-1, the V gene TRBV7-2; D uncertain. Trimming cost V 1 base and J 4 bases, with 7 bases left between them. The germline gives CDR1 SGHTA, CDR2 FQGNSA. The CDR3 length is 13 residues. The CDR3 DNA reads as TGTGCCAGCAGCTTAGGCATCAGCACTGAAGCTTTCTTT. It codes for CASSLGISTEAFF. The full variable domain, with the rest looked up from reference TRBV7-2 and TRBJ1-1, is GAGVSQSPSNKVTEKGKDVELRCDPISGHTALYWYRQSLGQGLEFLIYFQGNSAPDKSGLPSDRFSAERTGGSVSTLTIQRTQQEDSAVYLCASSLGISTEAFFGQGTRLTVV.

This clone was found a few times. V is TRBV2 and J is TRBJ2-7, with D perhaps matching TRBD1 (6 bases). Germline CDR1 SNHLY, CDR2 FYNNEI. V was pared by 5 bases and J by 7 bases, with 21 bases between. The CDR3 contains 15 residues. CDR3 region: CASSPTAAGAGEQYF. CDR3 bases: TGTGCCAGCAGTCCTACAGCGGCAGGGGCCGGGGAGCAGTACTTC. Full variable domain (missing parts from reference TRBV2 and TRBJ2-7): EPEVTQTPSHQVTQMGQEVILRCVPISNHLYFYWYRQILGQKVEFLVSFYNNEISEKSEIFDDQFSVERPDGSNFTLKIRSTKLEDSAMYFCASSPTAAGAGEQYFGPGTRLTVT.

The chain joins TRBV7-2 to TRBJ2-3; 8 positions match TRBD1. The J segment lost 4 bases and the V segment lost 1 base, leaving 10 bases of the junction unmatched. Germline-derived CDR1 and CDR2 are SGHTA and FQGNSA. The CDR3 is 17 amino acids. For the CDR3, the DNA is TGTGCCAGCAGCTTAGGGGTTGGAGACAGGGGCGCAGATACGCAGTATTTT. Translation gives CASSLGVGDRGADTQYF. The variable domain in full, with the rest retrieved from reference TRBV7-2 and TRBJ2-3, is GAGVSQSPSNKVTEKGKDVELRCDPISGHTALYWYRQSLGQGLEFLIYFQGNSAPDKSGLPSDRFSAERTGGSVSTLTIQRTQQEDSAVYLCASSLGVGDRGADTQYFGPGTRLTVL.

This clone was found once. This chain links TRBV10-1 with TRBJ2-1, with 12 bases lining up with TRBD1. This CDR3 has 16 amino acids. Germline trimming cut 4 bases from V and 5 bases from J; bases unmatched to any gene: 6. The V gene's germline CDR1 is WNHNN and CDR2 SYGVQD (reference sequence). The CDR3 reads CASSGPGTGGHNEQFF. Written as DNA, the CDR3 is TGCGCCAGCAGTGGCCCAGGGACAGGGGGCCACAATGAGCAGTTCTTC.

This clone was seen only a few times. The chain combines TRBV5-1 with TRBJ2-1, with TRBD2 matching 10 bases. This CDR3 is built from 18 residues. The V gene's germline CDR1 is SGHRS and CDR2 YFSETQ. The ends lost 0 bases at V and 2 bases at J; junction bases unmatched: 8. The CDR3 is CASSLGLAGGLTYNEQFF. For the CDR3, the DNA is TGCGCCAGCAGCTTGGGGTTAGCGGGGGGATTAACCTACAATGAGCAGTTCTTC. The full variable domain, with the rest looked up from reference TRBV5-1 and TRBJ2-1, is KAGVTQTPRYLIKTRGQQVTLSCSPISGHRSVSWYQQTPGQGLQFLFEYFSETQRNKGNFPGRFSGRQFSNSRSEMNVSTLELGDSALYLCASSLGLAGGLTYNEQFFGPGTRLTVL.

In its sample, this clone was seen a few times. The rearrangement uses TRBV2 and TRBJ1-1; 7 bases line up with TRBD1. V trimming: 9 bases; J trimming: 5 bases; junction bases outside the gene matches: 9. The CDR3 sequence is 13 residues long. In germline, CDR1 is SNHLY, CDR2 FYNNEI. CDR3 region: CASDEGAETEAFF. CDR3 DNA: TGTGCCAGTGACGAGGGGGCGGAGACTGAAGCTTTCTTT.

The CDR3 sequence is CASSRSSGGQETQYF. In DNA form, the CDR3 reads TGCGCCAGCAGTCGGAGTAGCGGGGGACAAGAGACCCAGTACTTC. The chain joins TRBV10-2 to TRBJ2-5, with 9 positions matching TRBD2. Per germline, CDR1 WSHSY and CDR2 SAAADI. CDR3 length equals 15 residues. V dropped 5 bases and J dropped 2; count of bases not matched to a gene: 6.

V usage is TRBV6-5 and J usage is TRBJ2-1; D not resolved. Germline V gives CDR1 MNHEY, CDR2 SVGAGI. The CDR3 is made up of 15 amino acids. The V end lost 2 bases, the J end lost 0 bases, and 8 bases lay between the germline ends. CDR3 residues: CASSYGQSSYNEQFF. CDR3 DNA sequence: TGTGCCAGCAGTTACGGGCAGAGCTCCTACAATGAGCAGTTCTTC.

The chain employs TRBV29-1 and TRBJ1-1; D perhaps matches TRBD1 (5 bases). This CDR3 is built from 14 residues. V lost 4 bases and J 5 bases, leaving 17 bases between the germline ends. The germline V gene has CDR1 SQVTM and CDR2 ANQGSEA. This CDR3 is CSVVSGFLVTEAFF. DNA for the CDR3: TGCAGCGTTGTCTCAGGGTTTTTGGTAACTGAAGCTTTCTTT.

The chain is built from TRBV2 and TRBJ2-7; the match to TRBD2 covers 7 bases. The CDR3 runs 14 residues. CDR1 is SNHLY, CDR2 FYNNEI, per germline. V was pared by 5 bases and J by 4 bases, with 8 bases of the junction left unmatched. CDR3 nucleotide sequence: TGTGCCAGCAGTAGGGCGGGGGTCTTATACGAGCAGTACTTC. It translates to CASSRAGVLYEQYF.

The genes are TRBV7-2 and TRBJ1-1, with 7 bases aligning to TRBD1. J gave up 2 bases and V 0 bases, and 3 bases lay outside the gene matches. Germline V gene sequence: CDR1 SGHTA, CDR2 FQGNSA. This CDR3 contains 15 residues. CDR3 amino acids: CASSLAGQINTEAFF. In DNA form, the CDR3 reads TGTGCCAGCAGCTTAGCGGGACAGATAAACACTGAAGCTTTCTTT.

This clone was counted once. For the CDR3, the DNA is TGTGCCAGCCGGGACAGGGCCGATGGCTACACCTTC. The encoded protein is CASRDRADGYTF. The genes are TRBV28 and TRBJ1-2; 9 bases align to TRBD1. The CDR3 is 12 amino acids. CDR1 is MDHEN, CDR2 SYDVKM, per germline. The J segment lost 6 bases and the V segment lost 8 bases, leaving 4 bases of the junction unmatched.

This clone was seen only once. The chain combines TRBV15 with TRBJ1-1, with 7 bases matching TRBD1. J was trimmed by 6 bases and V by 1 base; bases with no gene match: 2. Germline V CDR1 and CDR2: LNHNV, YYDKDF (reference sequence). The CDR3 contains 13 residues. The CDR3 region has the DNA TGTGCCACCAGCAGAGTTGGGACAGCTGAAGCTTTCTTT. Its translation: CATSRVGTAEAFF.

V gene TRBV18 combines with J gene TRBJ2-3; 7 bases are a match to TRBD1. Germline CDR1 and CDR2: KGHSH and LQKENI. After removal of 2 bases from V and 2 bases from J, the junction contained 4 bases not matched to a gene. The CDR3 runs to 15 residues. This CDR3 reads CASSPYRGTTDTQYF. Here the CDR3 DNA reads TGTGCCAGCTCACCATACAGGGGAACCACAGATACGCAGTATTTT.

The gene calls are TRBV4-1 and TRBJ1-1; D is ambiguous. Germline CDR1 and CDR2: MGHRA and YSYEKL. This CDR3 has 11 amino acids. The germline V and J ends were trimmed by 8 bases and 1 base, with 5 bases remaining between them. The CDR3 is CASSRNTEAFF. DNA for the CDR3: TGCGCCAGCTCGAGGAACACTGAAGCTTTCTTT.

This clone was counted a single time. The junction and the germline gene differ at one end; a read error may be behind it. The chain is built from TRBV10-3 and TRBJ2-2; D is tentatively TRBD1 or TRBD2 (5 bases each). The CDR3 totals 16 residues. CDR1 ENHRY and CDR2 SYGVKD come from the germline V gene. CDR3 region: CAITEGLSSGTGELFF. In DNA form, the CDR3 reads TGTGCCATCACTGAGGGGCTAAGTTCAGGAACCGGGGAGCTGTTTTTT.

J is TRBJ1-1 and V is TRBV7-6; a possible D gene is TRBD1 (5 bases). The CDR3 extends over 16 amino acids. Trimming stripped 5 bases from V and 1 base from J, with 17 bases between. Looked up from germline, CDR1 is SGHVS and CDR2 is FNYEAQ. The CDR3 here is CASSIRELGGNTEAFF. The CDR3 nucleotides are TGTGCCAGCAGCATCCGAGAGTTGGGGGGGAACACTGAAGCTTTCTTT. Full variable domain (rest looked up from reference TRBV7-6 and TRBJ1-1): GAGVSQSPRYKVTKRGQDVALRCDPISGHVSLYWYRQALGQGPEFLTYFNYEAQQDKSGLPNDRFSAERPEGSISTLTIQRTEQRDSAMYRCASSIRELGGNTEAFFGQGTRLTVV.

There are a few counts of this clone. Within the sample, other DNA sequences also encode this same CDR3. The chain links TRBV10-3 to TRBJ1-3, with D hard to call. The germline V gene has CDR1 ENHRY and CDR2 SYGVKD. V was clipped by 0 bases and J by 2 bases, with 5 bases between them. This CDR3 has 14 residues. The CDR3 nucleotides read TGTGCCATCAGTGAGTCCGGGGCTGGAAACACCATATATTTT. Protein: CAISESGAGNTIYF.